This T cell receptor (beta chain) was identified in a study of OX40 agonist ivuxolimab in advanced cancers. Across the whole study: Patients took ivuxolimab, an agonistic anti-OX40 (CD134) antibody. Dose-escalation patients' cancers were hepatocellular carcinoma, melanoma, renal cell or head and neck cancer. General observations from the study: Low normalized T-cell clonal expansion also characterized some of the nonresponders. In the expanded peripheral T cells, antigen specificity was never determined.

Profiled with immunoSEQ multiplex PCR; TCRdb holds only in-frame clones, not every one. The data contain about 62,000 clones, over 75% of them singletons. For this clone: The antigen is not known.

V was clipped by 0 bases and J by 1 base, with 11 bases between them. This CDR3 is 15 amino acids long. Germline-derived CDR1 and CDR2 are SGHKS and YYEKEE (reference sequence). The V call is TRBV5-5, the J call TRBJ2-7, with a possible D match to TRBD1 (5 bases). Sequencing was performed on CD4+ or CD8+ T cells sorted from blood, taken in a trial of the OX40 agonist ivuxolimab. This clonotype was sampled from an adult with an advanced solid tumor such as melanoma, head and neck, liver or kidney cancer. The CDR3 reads CASSLAIQESYEQYF. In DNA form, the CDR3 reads TGTGCCAGCAGCTTGGCGATACAGGAGTCCTACGAGCAGTACTTC.